The next 28 T cell receptor beta chains were all read from a single sample in a study of cytomegalovirus exposure and HLA in healthy donors. Researchers ran the PCR with 60 Vbeta and 13 Jbeta primers. This table comes from immunoSEQ multiplex PCR, and its TCRdb copy is limited to in-frame clones, with some not included. The data contain 100,000 to 150,000 clones, 80% to 85% of them seen just once; the ten biggest clones take up approximately 0.99%. Sequenced material: PBMCs. The receptors stem from a woman aged 30 to 39 in good health and CMV-seronegative.

V is TRBV6-1 and J is TRBJ1-1; D is uncertain. V lost 2 bases and J lost 1, with 11 bases in between. Germline-derived CDR1 and CDR2 are MNHNS and SASEGT. This CDR3 spans 15 amino acids. The CDR3, as DNA: TGTGCCAGCAGTGAATATGAGGCCGGGAACACTGAAGCTTTCTTT. Translating it yields CASSEYEAGNTEAFF.

CDR3 sequence reads: CASSSLPRQGNTEAFF. DNA for the CDR3: TGTGCCAGCAGTTCCCTTCCCCGACAGGGGAACACTGAAGCTTTCTTT. The chain couples TRBV6-6 to TRBJ1-1; 7 bases are a match to TRBD1. Trimming cost V 4 bases and J 1 base; bases outside gene matches: 9. Germline CDR1 MNHNY, CDR2 SVGAGI (reference sequence). The CDR3 spans 16 residues.

The V and J genes are TRBV6-1 and TRBJ2-2; tentative D call: TRBD1 (5 bases). Between the trimmed V and J ends, which lost 0 bases and 6 bases, there was a span of 5 bases. The CDR3 sequence is 13 residues long. The V gene's germline CDR1 is MNHNS and CDR2 SASEGT. CDR3 amino acids: CASSEAGAGELFF. The CDR3 nucleotides read TGTGCCAGCAGTGAAGCAGGGGCCGGGGAGCTGTTTTTT.

DNA of the CDR3: TGTGCCAGCAGTCCGGGACAGGGGGCCTACGAGCAGTACTTC. It codes for CASSPGQGAYEQYF. The chain employs TRBV2 and TRBJ2-7; 11 bases line up with TRBD1. With V trimmed by 5 bases and J by 2 bases, 2 bases remained unmatched. Germline loops: CDR1 SNHLY, CDR2 FYNNEI. The CDR3 consists of 14 residues.

The chain links TRBV5-6 to TRBJ2-1; TRBD2 might be the D (7 bases). The germline V gene has CDR1 SGHDT and CDR2 YYEEEE. V was cut by 3 bases and J by 9 bases, with 22 bases left in between. The CDR3 contains 16 residues. The CDR3 here is CASSSLGGRPQGEQFF. The CDR3 bases are TGTGCCAGCAGCTCCCTGGGGGGGCGGCCACAGGGTGAGCAGTTCTTC.

This chain joins TRBV19 and TRBJ1-5, with D maybe TRBD1 (6 bases). CDR3 length equals 15 residues. V lost 5 bases and J lost 0, with 11 bases in between. Germline assignment: CDR1 LNHDA and CDR2 SQIVND (reference sequence). This chain's CDR3 is CASSYTGYSNQPQHF. The CDR3 nucleotides read TGTGCCAGTAGTTATACAGGGTATAGCAATCAGCCCCAGCATTTT.

In DNA form, the CDR3 reads TGTGCCAGCAGCACTAGCGGGGAAGAGCAGTTCTTC. Encoded protein: CASSTSGEEQFF. The genes are TRBV7-8 and TRBJ2-1; 10 bases agree with TRBD2. The CDR3 is 12 residues long. Losses at the gene ends were 5 bases for V and 10 bases for J; bases not matched to a gene: 2. CDR1 and CDR2 (germline): SGHVS, FQNEAQ.

The CDR3 DNA is TGTGCCAGCAACAAAGGGACAGCCACAGAGCAGTTCTTC. This gives the protein CASNKGTATEQFF. The V gene is TRBV9, the J gene TRBJ2-1; the match to TRBD1 covers 7 bases. The V gene's germline CDR1 is SGDLS and CDR2 YYNGEE. After removal of 6 bases from V and 10 bases from J, the junction contained 10 bases not matched to a gene. The CDR3 totals 13 residues. Using reference TRBV9 and TRBJ2-1 for the parts outside the CDR3, the full variable domain is DSGVTQTPKHLITATGQRVTLRCSPRSGDLSVYWYQQSLDQGLQFLIQYYNGEERAKGNILERFSAQQFPDLHSELNLSSLELGDSALYFCASNKGTATEQFFGPGTRLTVL.

V and J are TRBV7-9 and TRBJ2-1; TRBD2 is a possible D gene (6 bases). Germline CDR1 and CDR2: SEHNR and FQNEAQ (reference sequence). Deletions cut 5 bases from V and 2 bases from J, with 19 bases between. The CDR3 has 17 residues. The CDR3 coding sequence is TGTGCCAGCAGCCCAAAACCCGGGACTGATCCCTACAATGAGCAGTTCTTC. As protein: CASSPKPGTDPYNEQFF.

The V gene is TRBV4-1, the J gene TRBJ2-5; 9 nucleotides agree with TRBD1. V was pared by 3 bases and J by 5 bases, with 13 bases of the junction left unmatched. CDR3 length: 17 amino acids. Germline CDR1 reads MGHRA; CDR2 reads YSYEKL. The CDR3 spells CASSHPTTGGRGETQYF. In nucleotides, the CDR3 is TGCGCCAGCAGCCACCCGACTACAGGGGGCCGGGGGGAGACCCAGTACTTC.

The gene calls are TRBV19 and TRBJ2-3; tentatively, D is TRBD2 (6 bases). This CDR3 is built from 14 residues. The V end lost 3 bases, the J end lost 1 base, and 8 bases lay between the germline ends. Germline loops: CDR1 LNHDA, CDR2 SQIVND (reference sequence). This CDR3 reads CASSIGGGTDTQYF. The CDR3 bases are TGTGCCAGTAGTATTGGAGGGGGCACAGATACGCAGTATTTT. Supplemented by reference TRBV19 and TRBJ2-3, the full variable domain reads DGGITQSPKYLFRKEGQNVTLSCEQNLNHDAMYWYRQDPGQGLRLIYYSQIVNDFQKGDIAEGYSVSREKKESFPLTVTSAQKNPTAFYLCASSIGGGTDTQYFGPGTRLTVL.

This clone was observed a handful of times. J is TRBJ2-1 and V is TRBV5-4; 8 bases agree with TRBD2. There are 13 residues in the CDR3. Germline V lookup: CDR1 SGHNT, CDR2 YYREEE (reference sequence). V dropped 2 bases and J dropped 5; count of bases not matched to a gene: 0. The CDR3 region is CASSLLADNEQFF. The CDR3 DNA reads as TGTGCCAGCAGCTTACTAGCGGACAATGAGCAGTTCTTC.

The V call is TRBV9, the J call TRBJ2-3; 7 bases agree with TRBD1. The CDR3 extends over 16 amino acids. Germline lookup yields CDR1 SGDLS and CDR2 YYNGEE. J gave up 5 bases and V 0 bases, and 9 bases lay outside the gene matches. The CDR3 here is CASSVAVGGAGDTQYF. DNA for the CDR3: TGTGCCAGCAGCGTAGCTGTAGGGGGCGCAGGAGATACGCAGTATTTT.

V and J are TRBV7-9 and TRBJ2-1; D remains unclear. Trimming shortened V by 5 bases and J by 0 bases, and 17 bases separated the two germline ends. CDR1 is SEHNR, CDR2 FQNEAQ, per germline (reference sequence). This CDR3 is 17 amino acids long. The chain's CDR3 is CASSVPEVGFSYNEQFF. DNA of the CDR3: TGTGCCAGCAGCGTACCAGAGGTCGGGTTCTCCTACAATGAGCAGTTCTTC.

This clone occurred a few times. The chain uses TRBV6-5 and TRBJ2-7; 8 bases line up with TRBD1. Germline V lookup: CDR1 MNHEY, CDR2 SVGAGI. The CDR3 runs to 14 residues. Germline trimming cut 6 bases from V and 0 bases from J; bases unmatched to any gene: 4. CDR3 DNA sequence: TGTGCCAGCAGCCGGGACAGGTCCTCCTACGAGCAGTACTTC. This translates into CASSRDRSSYEQYF.

The gene calls are TRBV6-5 and TRBJ1-1; D possibly corresponds to TRBD1 (5 bases). V was clipped by 7 bases and J by 5 bases, with 11 bases between them. The CDR3 spans 12 residues. Germline V gene sequence: CDR1 MNHEY, CDR2 SVGAGI. The CDR3 protein is CASMKGRTEAFF. CDR3 coding DNA: TGTGCCAGCATGAAGGGGAGGACTGAAGCTTTCTTT.

This chain links TRBV5-1 with TRBJ1-4, with D hard to call. The CDR3 runs 15 residues. CDR1 is SGHRS, CDR2 YFSETQ, per germline. Trimming pared 6 bases from V and 7 bases from J, leaving 19 bases between. The CDR3 coding sequence is TGCGCCAGCAAAGAGTCGCCTATCACGGGTGAAAAACTGTTTTTT. Protein product: CASKESPITGEKLFF. Supplemented by reference TRBV5-1 and TRBJ1-4, the full variable domain reads KAGVTQTPRYLIKTRGQQVTLSCSPISGHRSVSWYQQTPGQGLQFLFEYFSETQRNKGNFPGRFSGRQFSNSRSEMNVSTLELGDSALYLCASKESPITGEKLFFGSGTQLSVL.

The chain carries TRBV10-2 and TRBJ2-2; maybe TRBD2 (5 bases). Looked up from germline, CDR1 is WSHSY and CDR2 is SAAADI. The CDR3 contains 15 residues. V gave up 4 bases and J gave up 4 bases, with 13 bases separating them. The CDR3 protein is CASSGLLGPTGELFF. The CDR3 nucleotides read TGCGCCAGCAGTGGGTTACTAGGCCCCACCGGGGAGCTGTTTTTT.

The rearrangement uses TRBV6-5 and TRBJ2-7, with TRBD1 identical over 7 bases. V lost 6 bases to trimming and J lost 2 bases; unmatched junction nucleotides: 10. This CDR3 spans 15 amino acids. Germline lookup yields CDR1 MNHEY and CDR2 SVGAGI. CDR3 nucleotide sequence: TGTGCCAGCAGAAGGGGACAGCCCGTCACCTACGAGCAGTACTTC. Translated: CASRRGQPVTYEQYF.

This chain connects TRBV13 to TRBJ2-2; 8 bases agree with TRBD2. The V segment lost 2 bases and the J segment 5 bases; nucleotides outside the gene matches: 10. Germline V gene lookup returns CDR1 PRHDT and CDR2 FYEKMQ (reference sequence). The CDR3 spans 17 residues. The CDR3 bases are TGTGCCAGCAGCTTATCGAGCGGGAGTAAAGGAACCGGGGAGCTGTTTTTT. It encodes CASSLSSGSKGTGELFF.

V usage is TRBV4-2 and J usage is TRBJ2-7, with D perhaps TRBD1 (6 bases). Between the trimmed V and J ends, which lost 0 bases and 0 bases, there was a span of 18 bases. Germline V gene data show CDR1 as LGHNA and CDR2 as YNFKEQ. This CDR3 region has 18 residues. Here the CDR3 DNA reads TGTGCCAGCAGCCAAGATCGGGCGACAGGCCTAACCTCCTACGAGCAGTACTTC. It codes for CASSQDRATGLTSYEQYF.

This chain joins TRBV30 and TRBJ2-5; perhaps TRBD2 as D (6 bases). Germline CDR1 GTSNPN, CDR2 SVGIG (reference sequence). V was trimmed by 1 base and J by 1 base, leaving 13 bases between them. CDR3 size: 15 residues. CDR3 region: CAWSEGLGGQETQYF. CDR3 coding DNA: TGTGCCTGGAGTGAGGGGTTGGGGGGCCAAGAGACCCAGTACTTC.

The gene calls are TRBV30 and TRBJ1-5, with D unresolved. V lost 1 base, J lost 7 bases, and 11 bases lay in between. This CDR3 comprises 13 residues. The germline CDR1 and CDR2 sequences are GTSNPN and SVGIG (reference sequence). The DNA of the CDR3 is TGTGCCTGGAGTGCTGGGAGGTACCAGCCCCAGCATTTT. The encoded protein is CAWSAGRYQPQHF.

V is TRBV25-1 and J is TRBJ2-7; TRBD2 matches 8 bases. The CDR3 runs 14 residues. J was trimmed by 2 bases and V by 7 bases; bases with no gene match: 7. Per the germline V gene, CDR1 is MGHDK and CDR2 is SYGVNS. The chain's CDR3 is CASKDSSGPYEQYF. CDR3 coding DNA: TGTGCCAGCAAAGATTCTAGCGGGCCCTACGAGCAGTACTTC.

The V gene is TRBV27, the J gene TRBJ2-3, with 8 bases aligning to TRBD1. V was clipped by 1 base and J by 3 bases; unmatched bases: 9. The CDR3 contains 17 residues. CDR1 MNHEY and CDR2 SMNVEV come from the germline V gene (reference sequence). The CDR3 nucleotides read TGTGCCAGCAGTTTATGGCAGGGGGCGGGAAGGACAGATACGCAGTATTTT. This codes for CASSLWQGAGRTDTQYF.

V gene TRBV9 combines with J gene TRBJ2-7; 11 bases fit TRBD2. Germline CDR1 and CDR2: SGDLS and YYNGEE. Trimming took 4 bases from V and 4 from J; bases not matched to a gene: 7. CDR3 size: 15 residues. The CDR3 DNA reads TGTGCCAGCAGCACCGGGACTAGCGGATCGTACGAGCAGTACTTC. As protein: CASSTGTSGSYEQYF.

This CDR3 reads CASGPRGGVSGNTIYF. The CDR3 DNA is TGTGCTAGTGGTCCCCGTGGGGGGGTATCCGGAAACACCATATATTTT. The V gene is TRBV12-5, the J gene TRBJ1-3; the D gene is possibly TRBD1 (5 bases). With 5 bases removed from V and 4 bases from J, the gap between germline ends came to 18 bases. The CDR3 contains 16 residues. From germline, CDR1 is LGHNT and CDR2 FRNRAP.

The rearrangement links TRBV5-1 to TRBJ1-1, with a possible D match to TRBD1 (5 bases). Germline assignment: CDR1 SGHRS and CDR2 YFSETQ. The ends were cut back, 3 bases at V and 6 bases at J, with 21 bases in the middle. The CDR3 is 16 residues long. The CDR3 region is CASSSQGGETKPEAFF. The CDR3 nucleotides read TGCGCCAGCAGCTCCCAGGGAGGAGAAACGAAGCCTGAAGCTTTCTTT.